The clone carrying this TCR beta chain was counted many times. What it binds is not known. The record originates from a study of neurological immune-mediated disorders. Broader study findings: The highest TCR clonal expansion occurred in HTLV-1-associated myelopathy; multiple sclerosis fell below healthy controls.

A 10-nucleotide random UMI tagged transcripts in template-switch 5'RACE cDNA synthesis. A single run covered 15-18 subjects with over 180 million TCR-beta sequences. TCRdb itself ran the 5' RACE reads through MiXCR, one entry per CDR3 protein. This repertoire shows 70,000 to 95,000 distinct CDR3 sequences, less than 15% found once; its top ten account for around 5%. Time point: longitudinal time-point 2. The study built unsorted libraries from 2 million PBMCs kept at -80 C. Trimming took 2 bases from V and 1 from J, leaving 5 bases between them. The CDR3 consists of 14 residues. The germline CDR1 and CDR2 sequences are MNHEY and SVGAGI.

This receptor was identified in a female donor with HTLV-1-associated myelopathy (HAM/TSP). Sequencing was done on a sample of PBMCs. The chain uses TRBV6-5 and TRBJ1-4; D gene uncertain. The CDR3 nucleotides read TGTGCCAGCAGTTACGGCGGAACTAATGAAAAACTGTTTTTT. Translation: CASSYGGTNEKLFF.